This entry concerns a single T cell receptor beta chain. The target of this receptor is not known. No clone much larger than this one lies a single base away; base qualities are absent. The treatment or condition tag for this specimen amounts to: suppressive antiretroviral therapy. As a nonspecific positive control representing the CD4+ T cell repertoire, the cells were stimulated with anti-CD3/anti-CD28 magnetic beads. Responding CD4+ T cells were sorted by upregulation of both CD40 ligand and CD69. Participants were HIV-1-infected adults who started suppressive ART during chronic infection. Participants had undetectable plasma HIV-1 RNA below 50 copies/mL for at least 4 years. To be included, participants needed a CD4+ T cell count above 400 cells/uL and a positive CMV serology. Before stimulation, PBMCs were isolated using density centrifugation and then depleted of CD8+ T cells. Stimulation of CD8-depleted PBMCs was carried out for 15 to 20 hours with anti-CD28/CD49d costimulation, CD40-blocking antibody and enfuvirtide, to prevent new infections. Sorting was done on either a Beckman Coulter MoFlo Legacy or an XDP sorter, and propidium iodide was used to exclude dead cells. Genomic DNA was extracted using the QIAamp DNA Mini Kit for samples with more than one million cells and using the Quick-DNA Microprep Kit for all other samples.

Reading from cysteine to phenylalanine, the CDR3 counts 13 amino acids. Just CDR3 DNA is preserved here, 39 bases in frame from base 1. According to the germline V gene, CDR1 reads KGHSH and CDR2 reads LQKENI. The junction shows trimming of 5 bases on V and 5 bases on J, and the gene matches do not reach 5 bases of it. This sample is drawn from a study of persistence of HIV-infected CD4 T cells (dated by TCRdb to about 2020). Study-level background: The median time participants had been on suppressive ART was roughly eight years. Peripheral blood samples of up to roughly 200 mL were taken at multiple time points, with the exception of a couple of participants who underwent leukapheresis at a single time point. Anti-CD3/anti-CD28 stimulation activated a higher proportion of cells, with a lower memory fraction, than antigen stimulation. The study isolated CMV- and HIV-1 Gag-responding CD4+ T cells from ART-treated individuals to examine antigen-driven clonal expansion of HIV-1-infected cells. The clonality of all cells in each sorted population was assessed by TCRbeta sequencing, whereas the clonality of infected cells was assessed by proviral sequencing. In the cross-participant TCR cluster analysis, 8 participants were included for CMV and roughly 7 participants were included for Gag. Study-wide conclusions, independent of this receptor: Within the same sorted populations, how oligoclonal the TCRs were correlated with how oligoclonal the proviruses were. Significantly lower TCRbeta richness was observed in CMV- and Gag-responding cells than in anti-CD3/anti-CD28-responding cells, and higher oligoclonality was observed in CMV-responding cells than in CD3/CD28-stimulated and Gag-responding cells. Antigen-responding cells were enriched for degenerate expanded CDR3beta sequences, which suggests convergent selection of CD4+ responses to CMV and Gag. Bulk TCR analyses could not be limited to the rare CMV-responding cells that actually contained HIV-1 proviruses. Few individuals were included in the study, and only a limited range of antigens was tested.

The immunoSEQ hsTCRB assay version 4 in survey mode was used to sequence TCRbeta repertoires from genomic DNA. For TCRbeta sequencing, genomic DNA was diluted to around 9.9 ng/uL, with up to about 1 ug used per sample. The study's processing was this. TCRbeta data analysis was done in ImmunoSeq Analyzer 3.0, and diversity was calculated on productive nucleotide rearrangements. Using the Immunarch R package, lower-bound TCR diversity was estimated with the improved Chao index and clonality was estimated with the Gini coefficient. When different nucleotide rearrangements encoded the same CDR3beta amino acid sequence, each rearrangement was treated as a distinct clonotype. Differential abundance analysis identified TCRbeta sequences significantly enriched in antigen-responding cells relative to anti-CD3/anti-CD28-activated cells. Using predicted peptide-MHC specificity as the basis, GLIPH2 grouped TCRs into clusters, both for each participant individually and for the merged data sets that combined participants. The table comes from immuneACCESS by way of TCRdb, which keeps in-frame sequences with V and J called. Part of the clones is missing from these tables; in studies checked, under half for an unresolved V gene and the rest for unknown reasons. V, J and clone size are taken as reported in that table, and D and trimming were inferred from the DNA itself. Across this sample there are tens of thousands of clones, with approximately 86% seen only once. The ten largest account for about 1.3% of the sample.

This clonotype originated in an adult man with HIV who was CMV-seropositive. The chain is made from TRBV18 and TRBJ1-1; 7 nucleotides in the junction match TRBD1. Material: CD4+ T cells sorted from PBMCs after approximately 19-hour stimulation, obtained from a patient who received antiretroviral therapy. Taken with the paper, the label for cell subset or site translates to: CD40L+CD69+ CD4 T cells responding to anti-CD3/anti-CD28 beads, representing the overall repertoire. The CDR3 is CASSEGGRTEAFF. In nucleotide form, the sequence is TGTGCCAGCTCAGAAGGGGGCAGGACTGAAGCTTTCTTT.